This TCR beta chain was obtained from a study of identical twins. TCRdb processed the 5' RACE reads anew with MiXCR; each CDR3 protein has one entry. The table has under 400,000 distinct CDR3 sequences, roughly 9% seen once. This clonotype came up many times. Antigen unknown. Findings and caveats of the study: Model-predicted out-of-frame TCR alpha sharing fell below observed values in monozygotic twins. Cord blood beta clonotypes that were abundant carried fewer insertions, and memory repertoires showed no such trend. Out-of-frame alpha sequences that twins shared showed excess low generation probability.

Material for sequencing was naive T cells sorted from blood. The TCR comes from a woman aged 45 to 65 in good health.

The CDR3 nucleotides read TGTGCCAGCAGCTTAACTCCTAGCGGGAGGGAGGCGAGCTCCTACAATGAGCAGTTCTTC. This sequence encodes CASSLTPSGREASSYNEQFF. The V call is TRBV7-9, the J call TRBJ2-1; 12 bases line up with TRBD2. This CDR3 is 20 amino acids long. Trimming removed 2 bases from V and 0 bases from J; junction bases left unmatched: 11. The germline V gene encodes CDR1 SEHNR and CDR2 FQNEAQ (reference sequence).